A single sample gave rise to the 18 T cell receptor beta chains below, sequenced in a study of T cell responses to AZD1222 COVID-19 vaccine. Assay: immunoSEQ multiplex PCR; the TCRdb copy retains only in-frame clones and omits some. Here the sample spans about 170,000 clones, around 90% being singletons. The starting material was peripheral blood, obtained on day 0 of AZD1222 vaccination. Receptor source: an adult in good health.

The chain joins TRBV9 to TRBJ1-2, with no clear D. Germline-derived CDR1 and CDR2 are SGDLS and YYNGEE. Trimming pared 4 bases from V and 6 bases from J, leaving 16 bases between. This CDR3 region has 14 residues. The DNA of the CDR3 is TGTGCCAGCAGCCCGAGAAGAGGGTCAAATGGCTACACCTTC. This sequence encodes CASSPRRGSNGYTF. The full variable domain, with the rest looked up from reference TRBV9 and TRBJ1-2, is DSGVTQTPKHLITATGQRVTLRCSPRSGDLSVYWYQQSLDQGLQFLIQYYNGEERAKGNILERFSAQQFPDLHSELNLSSLELGDSALYFCASSPRRGSNGYTFGSGTRLTVV.

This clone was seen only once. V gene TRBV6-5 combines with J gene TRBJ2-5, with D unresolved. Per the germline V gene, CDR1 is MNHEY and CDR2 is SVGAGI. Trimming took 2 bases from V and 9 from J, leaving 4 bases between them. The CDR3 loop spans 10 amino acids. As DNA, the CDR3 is TGTGCCAGCAGTTACGCCCCCCAGTACTTC. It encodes CASSYAPQYF.

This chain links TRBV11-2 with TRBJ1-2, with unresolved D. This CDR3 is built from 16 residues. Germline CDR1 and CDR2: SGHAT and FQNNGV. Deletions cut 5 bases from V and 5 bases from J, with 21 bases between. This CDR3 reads CASSPPALEGGYGYTF. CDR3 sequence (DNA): TGTGCCAGCAGCCCCCCTGCGCTTGAGGGCGGGTATGGCTACACCTTC.

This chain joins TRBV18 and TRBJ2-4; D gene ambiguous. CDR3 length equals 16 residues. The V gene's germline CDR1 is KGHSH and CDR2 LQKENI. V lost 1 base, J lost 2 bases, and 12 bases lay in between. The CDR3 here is CASSPQGLNTKNIQYF. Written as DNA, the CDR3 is TGTGCCAGCTCACCACAGGGTCTGAACACCAAAAACATTCAGTACTTC.

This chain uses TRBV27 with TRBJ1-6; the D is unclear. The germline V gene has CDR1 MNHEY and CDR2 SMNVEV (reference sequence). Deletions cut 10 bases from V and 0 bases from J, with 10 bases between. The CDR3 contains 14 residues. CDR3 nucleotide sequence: TGTGCCACGGGCCGGAGCTCCTATAATTCACCCCTCCACTTT. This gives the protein CATGRSSYNSPLHF.

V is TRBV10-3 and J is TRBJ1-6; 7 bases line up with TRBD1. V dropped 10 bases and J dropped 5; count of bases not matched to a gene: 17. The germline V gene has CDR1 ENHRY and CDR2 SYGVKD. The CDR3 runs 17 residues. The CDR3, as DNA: TGTGCCACCCGTGACAGGGACGGTGGGGGCCATAATTCACCCCTCCACTTT. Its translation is CATRDRDGGGHNSPLHF.

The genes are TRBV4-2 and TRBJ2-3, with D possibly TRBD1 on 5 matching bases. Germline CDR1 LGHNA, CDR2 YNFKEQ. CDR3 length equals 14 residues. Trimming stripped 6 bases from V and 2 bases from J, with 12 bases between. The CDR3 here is CASRIGHFTDTQYF. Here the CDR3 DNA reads TGTGCCAGCAGGATAGGACACTTCACAGATACGCAGTATTTT.

Here the CDR3 reads CASSLGGASGNTIYF. CDR3 in DNA: TGTGCCAGCAGCTTAGGGGGAGCCTCTGGAAACACCATATATTTT. The gene calls are TRBV7-2 and TRBJ1-3; no reliable D call. CDR1 SGHTA and CDR2 FQGNSA come from the germline V gene. CDR3 length: 15 amino acids. V lost 1 base, J lost 0 bases, and 7 bases lay in between. The full variable domain, rest sourced from reference TRBV7-2 and TRBJ1-3, is GAGVSQSPSNKVTEKGKDVELRCDPISGHTALYWYRQSLGQGLEFLIYFQGNSAPDKSGLPSDRFSAERTGGSVSTLTIQRTQQEDSAVYLCASSLGGASGNTIYFGEGSWLTVV.

CDR3 bases: TGTGCCACCAGTGATCCGGGACAGGTGACAGATACGCAGTATTTT. Translating it yields CATSDPGQVTDTQYF. The chain has TRBV24-1 and TRBJ2-3, with 8 positions matching TRBD1. Germline values: CDR1 KGHDR, CDR2 SFDVKD. The CDR3 has 15 amino acids. Trimming cost V 3 bases and J 3 bases; bases outside gene matches: 4.

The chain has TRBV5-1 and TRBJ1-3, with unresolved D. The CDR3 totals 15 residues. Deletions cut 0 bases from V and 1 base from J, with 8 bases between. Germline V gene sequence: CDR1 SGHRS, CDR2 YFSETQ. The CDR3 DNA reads TGCGCCAGCAGCTTGGGAAATCCGTCTGGAAACACCATATATTTT. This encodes CASSLGNPSGNTIYF.

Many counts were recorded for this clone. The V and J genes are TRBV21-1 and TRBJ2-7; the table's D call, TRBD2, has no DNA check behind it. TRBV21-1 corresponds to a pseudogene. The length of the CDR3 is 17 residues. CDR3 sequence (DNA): TGTGCCAGCAGCAAAGCTAGCGGGAGGCATTCCCCCTACGAGCAGTACTTC. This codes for CASSKASGRHSPYEQYF.

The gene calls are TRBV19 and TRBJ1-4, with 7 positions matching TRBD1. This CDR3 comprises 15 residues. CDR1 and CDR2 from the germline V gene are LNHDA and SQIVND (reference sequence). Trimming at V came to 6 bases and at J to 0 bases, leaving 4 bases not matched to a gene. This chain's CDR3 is CASRRQGATNEKLFF. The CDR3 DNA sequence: TGTGCCAGTAGGCGACAGGGTGCAACTAATGAAAAACTGTTTTTT.

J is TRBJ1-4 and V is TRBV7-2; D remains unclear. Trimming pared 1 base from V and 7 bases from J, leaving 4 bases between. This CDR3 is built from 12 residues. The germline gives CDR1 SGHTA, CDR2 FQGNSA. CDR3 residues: CASSLDGEKLFF. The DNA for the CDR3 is TGTGCCAGCAGCTTAGACGGTGAAAAACTGTTTTTT.

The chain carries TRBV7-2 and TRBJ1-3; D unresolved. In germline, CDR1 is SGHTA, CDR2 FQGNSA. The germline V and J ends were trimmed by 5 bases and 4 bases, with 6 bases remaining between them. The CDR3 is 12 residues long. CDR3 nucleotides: TGTGCCAGCAGCACCGCCGGAAACACCATATATTTT. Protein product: CASSTAGNTIYF.

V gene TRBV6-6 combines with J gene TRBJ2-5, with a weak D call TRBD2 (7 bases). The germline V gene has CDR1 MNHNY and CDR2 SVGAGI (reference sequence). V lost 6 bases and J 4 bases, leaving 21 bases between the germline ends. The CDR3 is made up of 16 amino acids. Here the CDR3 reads CASSPRGGGQGETQYF. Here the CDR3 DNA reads TGTGCCAGCAGCCCAAGGGGCGGGGGCCAGGGAGAGACCCAGTACTTC.

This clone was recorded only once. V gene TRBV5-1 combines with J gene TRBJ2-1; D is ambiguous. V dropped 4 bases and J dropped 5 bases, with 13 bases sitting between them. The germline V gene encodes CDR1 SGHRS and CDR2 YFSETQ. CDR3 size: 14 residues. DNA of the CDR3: TGCGCCAGCAGCCCGGCAACGTCTAACAATGAGCAGTTCTTC. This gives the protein CASSPATSNNEQFF.

The CDR3 region has the DNA TGTGCCAGCAGCCCCCGACTAGCGGGAGAGCAGTTCTTC. Translated, it gives CASSPRLAGEQFF. This chain connects TRBV9 to TRBJ2-1; 11 bases agree with TRBD2. This CDR3 has 13 amino acids. Unmatched junction bases numbered 4, after V lost 4 bases and J lost 10 bases. From germline, CDR1 is SGDLS and CDR2 YYNGEE.

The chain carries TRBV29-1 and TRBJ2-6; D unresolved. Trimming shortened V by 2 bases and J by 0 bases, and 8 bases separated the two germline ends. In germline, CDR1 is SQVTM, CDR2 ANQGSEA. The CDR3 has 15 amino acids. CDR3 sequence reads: CSVEKADSGANVLTF. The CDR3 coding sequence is TGCAGCGTTGAAAAGGCGGACTCTGGGGCCAACGTCCTGACTTTC.